The clone carrying this T cell receptor (beta chain) was counted a few times. Its specificity is not known. This record comes from a study of CD8 T cells in ankylosing spondylitis. Study-wide results and caveats: It was reported that disease-linked clones were significantly enriched in matched ankylosing spondylitis synovial fluid. A motif in TCR beta, a set of under ten highly homologous variants, appeared characteristic of ankylosing spondylitis blood.

Each CDR3 protein is one row after TCRdb ran MiXCR on the 5' RACE reads. In the table there are approximately 220,000 distinct CDR3 sequences, around 16% of which are singletons. The receptor's source is a male donor with ankylosing spondylitis. Sequencing was performed on blood, either unsorted or a sorted T cell fraction (not recorded which).

This CDR3 is CASSSRWGEDTQYF. CDR3 nucleotides: TGTGCCAGCAGCTCCCGCTGGGGGGAGGATACGCAGTATTTT. The chain recombines TRBV7-2 with TRBJ2-3; a possible D gene is TRBD2 (6 bases). Germline values: CDR1 SGHTA, CDR2 FQGNSA. V dropped 4 bases and J dropped 6 bases, with 14 bases sitting between them. The CDR3 contains 14 residues.